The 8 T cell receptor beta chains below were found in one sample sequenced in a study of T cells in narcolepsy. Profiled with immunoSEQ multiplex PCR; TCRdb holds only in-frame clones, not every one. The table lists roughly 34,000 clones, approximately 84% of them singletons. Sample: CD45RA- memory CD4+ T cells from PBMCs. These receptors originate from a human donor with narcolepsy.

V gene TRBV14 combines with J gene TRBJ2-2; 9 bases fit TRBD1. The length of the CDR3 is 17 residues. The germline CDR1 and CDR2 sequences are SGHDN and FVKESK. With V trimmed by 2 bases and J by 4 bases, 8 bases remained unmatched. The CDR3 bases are TGTGCCAGCAGCCAACGAACAGGGGGCCGAATCACCGGGGAGCTGTTTTTT. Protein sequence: CASSQRTGGRITGELFF.

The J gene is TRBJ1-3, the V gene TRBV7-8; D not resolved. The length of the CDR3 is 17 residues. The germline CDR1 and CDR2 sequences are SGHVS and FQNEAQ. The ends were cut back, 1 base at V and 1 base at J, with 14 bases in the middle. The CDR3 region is CASSLGKGRVSGNTIYF. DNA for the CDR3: TGTGCCAGCAGCTTAGGCAAAGGGAGGGTTTCTGGAAACACCATATATTTT.

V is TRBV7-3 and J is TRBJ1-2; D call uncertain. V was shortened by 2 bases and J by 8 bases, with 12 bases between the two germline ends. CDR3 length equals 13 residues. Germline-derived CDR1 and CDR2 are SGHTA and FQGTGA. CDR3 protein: CASSLERATGYTF. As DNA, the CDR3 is TGTGCCAGCAGCTTAGAAAGGGCAACCGGCTACACCTTC.

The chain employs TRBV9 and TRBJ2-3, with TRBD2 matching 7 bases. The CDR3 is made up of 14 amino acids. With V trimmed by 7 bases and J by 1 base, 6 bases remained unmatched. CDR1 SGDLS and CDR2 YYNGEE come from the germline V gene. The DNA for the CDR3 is TGTGCCAGCGGAGAGGCGGGGGGCACAGATACGCAGTATTTT. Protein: CASGEAGGTDTQYF.

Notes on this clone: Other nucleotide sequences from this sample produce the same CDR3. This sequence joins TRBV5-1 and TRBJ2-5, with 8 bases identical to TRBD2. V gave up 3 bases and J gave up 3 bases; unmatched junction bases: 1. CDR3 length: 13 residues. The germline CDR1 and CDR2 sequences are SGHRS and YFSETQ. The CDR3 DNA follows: TGCGCCAGCAGCTCGGGACTAGAAGAGACCCAGTACTTC. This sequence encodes CASSSGLEETQYF.

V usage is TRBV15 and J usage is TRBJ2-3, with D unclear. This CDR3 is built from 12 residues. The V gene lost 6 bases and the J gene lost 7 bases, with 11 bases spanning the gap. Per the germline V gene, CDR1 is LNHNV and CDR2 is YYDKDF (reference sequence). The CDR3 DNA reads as TGTGCCACCAGTACACAAAGAAATACGCAGTATTTT. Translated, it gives CATSTQRNTQYF.

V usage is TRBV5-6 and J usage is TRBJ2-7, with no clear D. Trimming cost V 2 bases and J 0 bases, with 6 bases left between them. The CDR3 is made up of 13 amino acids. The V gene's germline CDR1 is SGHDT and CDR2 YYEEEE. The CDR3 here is CASSFGGSYEQYF. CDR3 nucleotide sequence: TGTGCCAGCAGCTTTGGTGGCTCCTACGAGCAGTACTTC. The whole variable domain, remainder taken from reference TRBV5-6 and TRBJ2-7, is DAGVTQSPTHLIKTRGQQVTLRCSPKSGHDTVSWYQQALGQGPQFIFQYYEEEERQRGNFPDRFSGHQFPNYSSELNVNALLLGDSALYLCASSFGGSYEQYFGPGTRLTVT.

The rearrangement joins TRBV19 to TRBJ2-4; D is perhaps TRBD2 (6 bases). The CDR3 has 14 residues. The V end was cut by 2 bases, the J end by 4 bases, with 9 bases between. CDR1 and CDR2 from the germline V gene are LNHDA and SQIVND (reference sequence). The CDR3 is CASSITGDKNIQYF. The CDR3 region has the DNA TGTGCCAGTAGTATAACGGGAGATAAAAACATTCAGTACTTC.